These 21 T cell receptor beta chains share one sample of origin, sequenced in a study of identifying expanded T cells in peripheral blood. TCRdb's table, derived via immunoSEQ multiplex PCR, lists solely in-frame clones and lacks some. The table lists tens of thousands of clones, about 85% of them singletons. Specimen: blood. The receptors originated from a person aged 18-69 years in good health.

This sequence joins TRBV5-1 and TRBJ1-1, with no clear D. Trimming cost V 4 bases and J 8 bases, with 21 bases left between them. CDR3 length: 15 amino acids. Germline V CDR1 and CDR2: SGHRS, YFSETQ. The CDR3 nucleotides read TGCGCCAGCAGCCATGACTTCGGCAGACCTGCCGAAGCTTTCTTT. It codes for CASSHDFGRPAEAFF.

This clone showed up just a few times. The chain is built from TRBV11-3 and TRBJ2-1; D is possibly TRBD2 (6 bases). The germline gives CDR1 SGHNT, CDR2 YENEEA. Trimming took 5 bases from V and 3 from J, leaving 20 bases between them. The CDR3 has 17 residues. The CDR3 DNA reads as TGTGCCAGCAGCATTGGTATTGGAGCGGACTACTACAATGAGCAGTTCTTC. Translating gives CASSIGIGADYYNEQFF.

This clone appeared once. J is TRBJ2-3 and V is TRBV5-4; D may correspond to TRBD1 or TRBD2 (6 bases each). This CDR3 region has 13 residues. The germline V and J ends were trimmed by 0 bases and 6 bases, with 8 bases remaining between them. Germline CDR1 and CDR2: SGHNT and YYREEE (reference sequence). CDR3 region: CASSLVGGDTQYF. DNA for the CDR3: TGTGCCAGCAGCTTGGTAGGGGGGGATACGCAGTATTTT.

V usage is TRBV14 and J usage is TRBJ2-2, with D perhaps TRBD2 (6 bases). CDR3 length equals 19 residues. V lost 0 bases and J 0 bases, leaving 17 bases between the germline ends. Germline V gene data show CDR1 as SGHDN and CDR2 as FVKESK. CDR3 sequence (DNA): TGTGCCAGCAGCCAAGACGGGGGAAAATTCCACGCGAACACCGGGGAGCTGTTTTTT. Encoded protein: CASSQDGGKFHANTGELFF.

A word on this clone: Germline is not matched at one junction end, which may reflect a read error. The V and J genes are TRBV29-1 and TRBJ2-1; TRBD2 aligns across 11 bases. The length of the CDR3 is 16 residues. CDR1 is SQVTM and CDR2 is ANQGSEA in the germline V gene. This CDR3 reads CSADGTSGDSYNERFF. Here the CDR3 DNA reads TGCAGCGCGGATGGGACTAGCGGCGACTCCTACAATGAGCGGTTCTTC.

This rearrangement joins TRBV5-3 to TRBJ2-5; 8 bases are a match to TRBD1. With the DNA end fitting TRBJ2-7 better, the J assignment may be wrong. TRBV5-3 is recorded as an ORF, its role being uncertain. This CDR3 has 15 residues. The CDR3 loop is CARSLRTGLGSEQYF. DNA for the CDR3: TGTGCCAGAAGCCTAAGGACAGGGTTGGGGTCCGAGCAGTACTTC.

This clone was observed a single time. The J gene is TRBJ2-1, the V gene TRBV5-6, with TRBD2 matching over 9 bases. Germline V lookup: CDR1 SGHDT, CDR2 YYEEEE. V was pared by 3 bases and J by 5 bases, with 9 bases of the junction left unmatched. The CDR3 extends over 16 amino acids. For the CDR3, the DNA is TGTGCCAGCAGCTCCCGCGCTAGACTAGCGGACAATGAGCAGTTCTTC. It encodes CASSSRARLADNEQFF.

The chain joins TRBV19 to TRBJ2-2, with 13 positions matching TRBD2. The germline gives CDR1 LNHDA, CDR2 SQIVND (reference sequence). This CDR3 comprises 18 residues. V shed 3 bases and J 0 bases; nucleotides not matched to a gene: 4. CDR3 nucleotides: TGTGCCAGTAGTATCGGACTAGCGGGAGAAACGAACACCGGGGAGCTGTTTTTT. Its protein product is CASSIGLAGETNTGELFF.

The chain recombines TRBV19 with TRBJ1-2; D unclear. This CDR3 comprises 13 residues. V lost 3 bases and J lost 4, with 9 bases in between. Germline V gene sequence: CDR1 LNHDA, CDR2 SQIVND (reference sequence). The CDR3 sequence is CASSIKTGYGYTF. CDR3 in DNA: TGTGCCAGTAGTATCAAGACGGGCTATGGCTACACCTTC. The variable domain in full, with the rest retrieved from reference TRBV19 and TRBJ1-2, is DGGITQSPKYLFRKEGQNVTLSCEQNLNHDAMYWYRQDPGQGLRLIYYSQIVNDFQKGDIAEGYSVSREKKESFPLTVTSAQKNPTAFYLCASSIKTGYGYTFGSGTRLTVV.

The chain joins TRBV30 to TRBJ1-2, with D perhaps TRBD1 (5 bases). This CDR3 region has 13 residues. Germline-derived CDR1 and CDR2 are GTSNPN and SVGIG (reference sequence). V dropped 5 bases and J dropped 2 bases, with 12 bases sitting between them. The CDR3 coding sequence is TGTGCCTGGGGGGCCTACCGGAACTATGGCTACACCTTC. This sequence encodes CAWGAYRNYGYTF.

This rearrangement joins TRBV6-5 to TRBJ1-5, with 7 positions matching TRBD1. Trimming cost V 6 bases and J 0 bases; bases outside gene matches: 5. The CDR3 loop spans 15 amino acids. Germline-derived CDR1 and CDR2 are MNHEY and SVGAGI. CDR3 DNA: TGTGCCAGCAGGAAGGGACAGAATAGCAATCAGCCCCAGCATTTT. Amino acid sequence: CASRKGQNSNQPQHF.

The gene calls are TRBV14 and TRBJ2-7; D gene ambiguous. Germline loops: CDR1 SGHDN, CDR2 FVKESK. The V end was cut by 4 bases, the J end by 7 bases, with 11 bases between. The CDR3 loop spans 12 amino acids. CDR3 sequence reads: CASSLTPQEQYF. The CDR3 DNA reads TGTGCCAGCAGCCTCACCCCTCAGGAGCAGTACTTC.

The V call is TRBV10-1, the J call TRBJ2-7; no definite D call. There are 15 residues in the CDR3. The germline CDR1 and CDR2 sequences are WNHNN and SYGVQD (reference sequence). With 2 bases removed from V and 5 bases from J, the gap between germline ends came to 16 bases. The CDR3 region has the DNA TGCGCCAGCAGTGAGGAGGCACCACCGTTCCACGAGCAGTACTTC. This sequence encodes CASSEEAPPFHEQYF.

This clone was picked up one time. This rearrangement joins TRBV10-3 to TRBJ1-2, with D maybe TRBD1 (6 bases). In germline, CDR1 is ENHRY, CDR2 SYGVKD. V was shortened by 0 bases and J by 5 bases, with 19 bases between the two germline ends. The CDR3 has 17 amino acids. The CDR3 bases are TGTGCCATCAGTGAGTCGGGGGGCAGCTTAGGATTGTATGGCTACACCTTC. Translated, it gives CAISESGGSLGLYGYTF.

The CDR3 DNA is TGTGCCGCCCGCGGGGCCAGCTCCTACGAGCAGTACGTC. Amino acids: CAARGASSYEQYV. This rearrangement joins TRBV6-1 to TRBJ2-7, with TRBD2 as a possible D gene (6 bases). The CDR3 contains 13 residues. Germline loops: CDR1 MNHNS, CDR2 SASEGT. V was cut by 11 bases and J by 0 bases, with 14 bases left in between.

The chain has TRBV27 and TRBJ1-1, with D hard to call. CDR1 and CDR2 from the germline V gene are MNHEY and SMNVEV (reference sequence). The germline V and J ends were trimmed by 8 bases and 0 bases, with 10 bases remaining between them. The CDR3 loop spans 13 amino acids. This CDR3 is CASRFRVNTEAFF. For the CDR3, the DNA is TGTGCCAGCCGGTTTAGGGTGAACACTGAAGCTTTCTTT.

This chain links TRBV5-1 with TRBJ2-1; the match to TRBD1 covers 7 bases. V was pared by 1 base and J by 1 base, with 5 bases of the junction left unmatched. This CDR3 has 16 residues. Germline V CDR1 and CDR2: SGHRS, YFSETQ. For the CDR3, the DNA is TGCGCCAGCAGCTTGCAAGGGACAGCTTCCTACAATGAGCAGTTCTTC. Translation gives CASSLQGTASYNEQFF.

The V call is TRBV5-6, the J call TRBJ2-3; 10 bases map to TRBD2. J lost 3 bases, V lost 4 bases, and 5 bases had no gene match. The germline CDR1 and CDR2 sequences are SGHDT and YYEEEE. The CDR3 covers 15 residues. CDR3: CASSPAGGLTDTQYF. CDR3 in DNA: TGTGCCAGCAGCCCAGCGGGGGGGTTAACAGATACGCAGTATTTT.

This chain links TRBV5-4 with TRBJ1-2; the D gene is possibly TRBD1 (5 bases). Per germline, CDR1 SGHNT and CDR2 YYREEE (reference sequence). V shed 5 bases and J shed 3 bases, with 20 bases lying between them. The CDR3 runs 16 residues. CDR3: CASRKNGAASYYGYTF. The CDR3 coding sequence is TGTGCCAGCAGAAAAAATGGGGCGGCTTCCTACTATGGCTACACCTTC.

The V and J genes are TRBV9 and TRBJ2-1, with 8 nucleotides matching TRBD2. Germline assignment: CDR1 SGDLS and CDR2 YYNGEE. V was pared by 6 bases and J by 6 bases, with 8 bases of the junction left unmatched. The CDR3 extends over 14 amino acids. The CDR3 DNA sequence: TGTGCCAGCACCAGTGGCGGGGGGCTCAATGAGCAGTTCTTC. This gives the protein CASTSGGGLNEQFF.

CDR3 DNA: TGTGCCAGCAGCTTGGGTCCGAAGACCGGGCAGTACTTC. Its protein product is CASSLGPKTGQYF. V gene TRBV5-6 combines with J gene TRBJ2-7; D is unclear. The CDR3 covers 13 residues. The germline CDR1 and CDR2 sequences are SGHDT and YYEEEE. V lost 0 bases, J lost 9 bases, and 13 bases lay in between.